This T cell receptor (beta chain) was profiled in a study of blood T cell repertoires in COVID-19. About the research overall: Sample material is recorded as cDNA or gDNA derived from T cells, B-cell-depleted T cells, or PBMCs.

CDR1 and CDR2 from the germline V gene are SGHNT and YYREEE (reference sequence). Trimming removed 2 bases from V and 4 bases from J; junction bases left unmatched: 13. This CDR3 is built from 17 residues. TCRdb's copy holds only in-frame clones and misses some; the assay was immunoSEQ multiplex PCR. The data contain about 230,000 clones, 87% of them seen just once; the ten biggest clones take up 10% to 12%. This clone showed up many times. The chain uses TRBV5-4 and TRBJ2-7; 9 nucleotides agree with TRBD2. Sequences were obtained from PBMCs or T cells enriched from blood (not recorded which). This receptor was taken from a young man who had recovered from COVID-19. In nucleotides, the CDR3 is TGTGCCAGCAGCTTCCGTCTTGGGCGGGAGGGATTGTACGAGCAGTACTTC. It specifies CASSFRLGREGLYEQYF.